Following are 15 T cell receptor beta chains from one sample sequenced in a study of spatial heterogeneity in lung cancer. As to time point: sample taken at primary tumor resection. Tumor, nontumor lung or frozen PBMC supplied whole RNA, sequenced without sorting. Each CDR3 protein gets one entry after TCRdb re-called the 5' RACE reads with MiXCR. This sample carries tens of thousands of distinct CDR3 sequences, around 6.7% of them seen once, and the ten largest clones take 2.5% to 3%. Here the sequenced sample was PBMCs, taken at surgery. The receptors derive from a female donor with early-stage non-small cell lung cancer.

There are many counts of this clonotype. The chain is built from TRBV9 and TRBJ2-7; D is ambiguous. V lost 0 bases and J 0 bases, leaving 13 bases between the germline ends. Looked up from germline, CDR1 is SGDLS and CDR2 is YYNGEE. The CDR3 consists of 16 residues. CDR3: CASSVAPGPTSYEQYF. CDR3 DNA sequence: TGTGCCAGCAGCGTAGCTCCCGGACCGACCTCCTACGAGCAGTACTTC.

The sample holds a few counts of this clonotype. The chain recombines TRBV5-1 with TRBJ2-7, with D possibly TRBD2 on 5 matching bases. Germline V gene data show CDR1 as SGHRS and CDR2 as YFSETQ. This CDR3 region has 13 residues. V lost 2 bases and J lost 8, with 14 bases in between. The CDR3 loop reads CASSLNNLAQQYF. In nucleotides, the CDR3 is TGCGCCAGCAGCTTAAACAACCTAGCTCAGCAGTACTTC.

A word on this clonotype: Possible read error: a much larger clone is one base away. The V and J genes are TRBV2 and TRBJ2-1; 11 bases line up with TRBD2. Trimming cost V 2 bases and J 8 bases; bases outside gene matches: 5. CDR3 length equals 15 residues. CDR1 is SNHLY and CDR2 is FYNNEI in the germline V gene. The CDR3 spells CASSELAGGWYEQFF. CDR3 coding DNA: TGTGCCAGCAGTGAACTAGCGGGGGGCTGGTATGAGCAGTTCTTC.

The chain joins TRBV7-8 to TRBJ2-7; no clear D gene. The CDR3 covers 12 residues. Germline V gene sequence: CDR1 SGHVS, CDR2 FQNEAQ. The V and J ends lost 1 base and 5 bases respectively, with 6 bases between them. The CDR3 region is CASSLVVDEQYF. CDR3 coding DNA: TGTGCCAGCAGCTTAGTAGTTGACGAGCAGTACTTC.

Only a few counts were recorded for this clonotype. The V gene is TRBV6-1, the J gene TRBJ2-7; D is unclear. Germline assignment: CDR1 MNHNS and CDR2 SASEGT. Trimming took 3 bases from V and 0 from J, leaving 9 bases between them. This CDR3 is built from 14 residues. In DNA form, the CDR3 reads TGTGCCAGCAGTGATGAAGAGAGCTCCTACGAGCAGTACTTC. Translated: CASSDEESSYEQYF.

The table lists this clonotype with many counts. J is TRBJ2-5 and V is TRBV12-3 or TRBV12-4; TRBD1 matches at 8 bases. This CDR3 has 14 residues. V shed 5 bases and J 7 bases; nucleotides not matched to a gene: 9. The CDR3, as DNA: TGTGCCAGCAGTCGCACCCAGGGGGCTGGGACCCAGTACTTC. Translating gives CASSRTQGAGTQYF.

This clonotype was seen more than once but under ten times. The V gene is TRBV7-2, the J gene TRBJ2-2; D is unclear. Germline CDR1 reads SGHTA; CDR2 reads FQGNSA. This CDR3 contains 12 residues. Deletions cut 4 bases from V and 6 bases from J, with 6 bases between. CDR3 DNA: TGTGCCAGCAGCTCTTACTCCGGGGAGCTGTTTTTT. Protein: CASSSYSGELFF.

This clonotype showed up many times. This chain uses TRBV20-1 with TRBJ2-3, with 9 bases that match TRBD1. V shed 5 bases and J 2 bases; nucleotides not matched to a gene: 5. CDR1 is DFQATT, CDR2 SNEGSKA, per germline (reference sequence). This CDR3 comprises 14 residues. The CDR3 region is CSAVDRGYTDTQYF. The CDR3 nucleotides read TGCAGTGCTGTCGACAGGGGGTACACAGATACGCAGTATTTT.

The V and J genes are TRBV20-1 and TRBJ2-7; D is perhaps TRBD2 (5 bases). There are 14 residues in the CDR3. The V end lost 1 base, the J end lost 3 bases, and 13 bases lay between the germline ends. From germline, CDR1 is DFQATT and CDR2 SNEGSKA (reference sequence). CDR3 sequence (DNA): TGCAGTGCTAGAGCGGGGATCCGTGGCTACGAGCAGTACTTC. It specifies CSARAGIRGYEQYF.

This clonotype was recorded at least ten times. The V gene is TRBV28, the J gene TRBJ2-7; weak D call: TRBD1 (6 bases). With 6 bases removed from V and 1 base from J, the gap between germline ends came to 13 bases. The CDR3 runs to 14 residues. Germline V gene data show CDR1 as MDHEN and CDR2 as SYDVKM. In DNA, the CDR3 is TGTGCCAGCAGCCAGCAGGGGCCTTCCTACGAGCAGTACTTC. Translation gives CASSQQGPSYEQYF.

The CDR3 sequence: CASSPQRAAREAFF. Here the CDR3 DNA reads TGTGCCAGCAGCCCACAAAGGGCAGCACGTGAAGCTTTCTTT. The chain couples TRBV7-2 to TRBJ1-1; D is unclear. Trimming took off 5 bases at V and 7 bases at J, with 17 bases between the two ends. Germline-derived CDR1 and CDR2 are SGHTA and FQGNSA. The CDR3 consists of 14 residues. The complete variable domain, with remaining parts taken from reference TRBV7-2 and TRBJ1-1, reads GAGVSQSPSNKVTEKGKDVELRCDPISGHTALYWYRQSLGQGLEFLIYFQGNSAPDKSGLPSDRFSAERTGGSVSTLTIQRTQQEDSAVYLCASSPQRAAREAFFGQGTRLTVV.

This clonotype came up a few times. The chain recombines TRBV10-3 with TRBJ2-6; D unresolved. V was trimmed by 3 bases and J by 0 bases, leaving 6 bases between them. Germline CDR1 ENHRY, CDR2 SYGVKD. CDR3 size: 15 residues. In DNA form, the CDR3 reads TGTGCCATCAGTGAACACCCCTCTGGGGCCAACGTCCTGACTTTC. Translating it yields CAISEHPSGANVLTF.

This clonotype was seen ten or more times. CDR3 nucleotide sequence: TGTGCCACCAGCAGAGGGGCGTCTAGCACAGATACGCAGTATTTT. Translation: CATSRGASSTDTQYF. This chain links TRBV15 with TRBJ2-3; D not resolved. The V gene lost 1 base and the J gene lost 0 bases, with 8 bases spanning the gap. CDR1 is LNHNV, CDR2 YYDKDF, per germline (reference sequence). The length of the CDR3 is 15 residues.

The CDR3 nucleotides are TGTGCCAGCGGGACTGGCTACGAGCAGTACTTC. Translating it yields CASGTGYEQYF. V is TRBV25-1 and J is TRBJ2-7, with D possibly being TRBD2 (6 bases). Germline CDR1 MGHDK, CDR2 SYGVNS. V lost 8 bases and J 3 bases, leaving 8 bases between the germline ends. The CDR3 runs 11 residues.

The rearrangement links TRBV6-5 to TRBJ1-1; 9 nucleotides line up with TRBD1. Germline loops: CDR1 MNHEY, CDR2 SVGAGI. V was pared by 7 bases and J by 7 bases, with 7 bases of the junction left unmatched. The CDR3 has 13 amino acids. In DNA form, the CDR3 reads TGTGCCAGCACTCGGACAGGGGTGGGTGAAGCTTTCTTT. This translates into CASTRTGVGEAFF.